This passage covers 8 T cell receptor beta chains from one sample sequenced in a study of radiotherapy plus CTLA-4 blockade in lung cancer (dated 2018 in TCRdb). The receptor library was made with the immunoSEQ multiplex PCR assay. TCRdb limited this immuneACCESS table to in-frame rearrangements with V and J called. A share of clones is missing; checked studies link under half to unresolved V genes, and the rest is unexplained. A total of over 30,000 clones appear in this sample, more than 70% of them only once. The ten biggest clones cover 23% of the sample. The sequencing used peripheral blood, collected from a patient treated with radiotherapy plus ipilimumab. The source is a human donor with non-small cell lung cancer that progressed on radiotherapy plus ipilimumab.

A few counts support this clone. The CDR3 DNA follows: TGTGCCAGCAGCTTAGATTCCGGTTCCACAGATACGCAGTATTTT. Amino acid sequence: CASSLDSGSTDTQYF. The rearrangement links TRBV11-1 to TRBJ2-3; D is uncertain. The V gene lost 1 base and the J gene lost 2 bases, with 10 bases spanning the gap. This CDR3 spans 15 amino acids. CDR1 SGHAT and CDR2 FQDESV come from the germline V gene (reference sequence).

This clone was observed a few times. J is TRBJ1-2 and V is TRBV6-4; 10 nucleotides align to TRBD1. The CDR3 runs 14 residues. Germline V lookup: CDR1 MRHNA, CDR2 SNTAGT. V was pared by 4 bases and J by 4 bases, with 3 bases of the junction left unmatched. Here the CDR3 DNA reads TGTGCCAGCAGTGTCGGACAGGGGGGCTATGGCTACACCTTC. As protein: CASSVGQGGYGYTF.

The chain recombines TRBV27 with TRBJ2-7, with 7 bases aligning to TRBD1. The junction had 7 bases not matched to a gene; V was cut back by 5 bases and J by 0 bases. The germline V gene has CDR1 MNHEY and CDR2 SMNVEV (reference sequence). The CDR3 runs 15 residues. CDR3 in amino acids: CASSKTGVSSYEQYF. CDR3 nucleotide sequence: TGTGCCAGCAGTAAAACAGGGGTGAGCTCCTACGAGCAGTACTTC.

This clone was observed a single time. V is TRBV14 and J is TRBJ1-2, with D maybe TRBD1 (6 bases). Germline-derived CDR1 and CDR2 are SGHDN and FVKESK. The CDR3 runs to 16 residues. V was trimmed by 0 bases and J by 4 bases, leaving 15 bases between them. The CDR3 DNA is TGTGCCAGCAGCCAAGATAGCAGGGGATGGGGCTATGGCTACACCTTC. It yields the protein CASSQDSRGWGYGYTF.

The chain carries TRBV11-2 and TRBJ2-1, with TRBD1 matching 7 bases. Germline lookup yields CDR1 SGHAT and CDR2 FQNNGV. The junction had 8 bases not matched to a gene; V was cut back by 7 bases and J by 2 bases. The CDR3 is 15 amino acids. CDR3 amino acids: CASNLKQGTYNEQFF. The CDR3 nucleotides are TGTGCCAGCAACCTAAAACAGGGGACCTACAATGAGCAGTTCTTC.

This clone was detected only once. V gene TRBV19 combines with J gene TRBJ2-7; 11 nucleotides match TRBD1. Germline CDR1 reads LNHDA; CDR2 reads SQIVND (reference sequence). V was pared by 5 bases and J by 0 bases, with 3 bases of the junction left unmatched. This CDR3 is built from 15 residues. The CDR3 loop is CASSVGTGGSYEQYF. The CDR3 DNA sequence: TGTGCCAGTAGTGTTGGGACAGGGGGCTCCTACGAGCAGTACTTC.

This sequence joins TRBV27 and TRBJ2-7; D might be TRBD2 (5 bases). The CDR3 extends over 15 amino acids. The V end was cut by 5 bases, the J end by 0 bases, with 14 bases between. Germline assignment: CDR1 MNHEY and CDR2 SMNVEV (reference sequence). The CDR3 DNA reads TGTGCCAGCAGTCCGGTTCCGGGATTCTCCTACGAGCAGTACTTC. Its translation: CASSPVPGFSYEQYF.

J is TRBJ2-1 and V is TRBV9, with 9 bases fitting TRBD2. Germline values: CDR1 SGDLS, CDR2 YYNGEE. This CDR3 region has 18 residues. V lost 0 bases, J lost 2 bases, and 9 bases stayed unmatched. In nucleotides, the CDR3 is TGTGCCAGCAGCGTAGAACCTCAGACTAGCGGTCCCTACAATGAGCAGTTCTTC. Protein product: CASSVEPQTSGPYNEQFF.